The 31 T cell receptor beta chains reported below all come from one sample, sequenced in a study of T cells in Graves' hyperthyroidism and ophthalmopathy. Template material for amplifying TCR beta CDR3 regions consisted of RNA transcripts. Carried out on the TCR CDR3, a first-round RT-PCR used the HTBI primer set. TCRdb redid the calling of the multiplex PCR reads with MiXCR, one entry per CDR3 protein. This sample carries approximately 520,000 distinct CDR3 sequences, about a fifth of them seen once, and the ten largest clones take roughly 29%. Sequenced input: blood. All receptors come from a man aged 18 to 30 with Graves' hyperthyroidism.

This clonotype was found many times. V and J are TRBV15 and TRBJ1-2; D is ambiguous. Germline V gene lookup returns CDR1 LNHNV and CDR2 YYDKDF (reference sequence). This CDR3 spans 15 amino acids. V lost 6 bases and J 8 bases, leaving 22 bases between the germline ends. The chain's CDR3 is CATSAAGLPSGGYTF. The CDR3 DNA reads as TGTGCCACCAGTGCGGCTGGGCTCCCCTCCGGGGGCTACACCTTC.

The chain carries TRBV7-9 and TRBJ2-7; 8 bases match TRBD2. Germline CDR1 reads SEHNR; CDR2 reads FQNEAQ (reference sequence). The CDR3 consists of 15 residues. Unmatched junction bases numbered 6, after V lost 5 bases and J lost 0 bases. CDR3 sequence: CASSPVSGDSYEQYF. The CDR3 nucleotides are TGTGCCAGCAGCCCAGTTAGCGGGGACTCCTACGAGCAGTACTTC.

This clonotype has a count of ten or more. The chain joins TRBV28 to TRBJ2-5, with 8 nucleotides matching TRBD1. The CDR3 has 14 residues. V shed 3 bases, J shed 8 bases, and the junction held 8 bases outside the gene matches. CDR1 MDHEN and CDR2 SYDVKM come from the germline V gene. DNA for the CDR3: TGTGCCAGCAGTTTCTTGTGGACAGGGAAAACCCAGTACTTC. As protein: CASSFLWTGKTQYF.

About this clonotype itself: A much larger clone differs from this one at a single base, so this may be a read error. CDR3 in amino acids: CASSLLLTDEQYF. CDR3 nucleotide sequence: TGTGCCAGCAGTCTCCTGCTAACAGACGAGCAGTACTTC. The genes are TRBV28 and TRBJ2-7; no clear D gene. This CDR3 spans 13 amino acids. Germline V gene sequence: CDR1 MDHEN, CDR2 SYDVKM. Trimming stripped 5 bases from V and 5 bases from J, with 13 bases between.

This clonotype was seen at least ten times. The chain uses TRBV12-3 or TRBV12-4 and TRBJ2-2, with 9 positions matching TRBD1. The CDR3 runs to 16 residues. V lost 6 bases and J lost 7; bases outside the gene matches: 12. This chain's CDR3 is CASSPGQGKGGGELFF. The CDR3, as DNA: TGTGCCAGCAGCCCGGGACAGGGAAAAGGGGGCGGGGAGCTGTTTTTT.

This clonotype was detected a few times. The chain employs TRBV5-1 and TRBJ2-2; no clear D. CDR1 is SGHRS and CDR2 is YFSETQ in the germline V gene. CDR3 length equals 15 residues. With 4 bases removed from V and 2 bases from J, the gap between germline ends came to 12 bases. The CDR3 nucleotides are TGCGCCAGCAGCGCGGCCTTGGGTAACACCGGGGAGCTGTTTTTT. Translation: CASSAALGNTGELFF.

This clonotype was counted ten times or more. The chain uses TRBV24-1 and TRBJ1-1, with D maybe TRBD1 (5 bases). Between the trimmed V and J ends, which lost 6 bases and 6 bases, there was a span of 7 bases. Germline loops: CDR1 KGHDR, CDR2 SFDVKD. The CDR3 is 11 amino acids. The CDR3 reads CATSLGAEAFF. For the CDR3, the DNA is TGTGCCACCAGTTTGGGGGCTGAAGCTTTCTTT.

The chain uses TRBV6-2 or TRBV6-3 and TRBJ1-5, with unresolved D. V was pared by 6 bases and J by 0 bases, with 12 bases between. CDR3 length equals 15 residues. Germline V gene data show CDR1 as MNHEY and CDR2 as SVGEGT. The DNA for the CDR3 is TGTGCCAGCAGCCCCTTCCTGAATAGCAATCAGCCCCAGCATTTT. It translates to CASSPFLNSNQPQHF.

Concerning this clonotype: A read error may produce the germline difference seen at one junction end. This chain uses TRBV2 with TRBJ2-7, with TRBD1 identical over 7 bases. The CDR3 is 15 residues long. Germline V gives CDR1 SNHLY, CDR2 FYNNEI. Written as DNA, the CDR3 is TGTGCCAGCACTGAAGATATTGGGACAGCCTACGAGCAGTACTTC. Protein: CASTEDIGTAYEQYF. The full variable domain, completed using reference TRBV2 and TRBJ2-7, is EPEVTQTPSHQVTQMGQEVILRCVPISNHLYFYWYRQILGQKVEFLVSFYNNEISEKSEIFDDQFSVERPDGSNFTLKIRSTKLEDSAMYFCASTEDIGTAYEQYFGPGTRLTVT.

This chain links TRBV11-2 with TRBJ2-5, with 10 bases fitting TRBD2. J was trimmed by 1 base and V by 1 base; bases with no gene match: 9. The germline V gene encodes CDR1 SGHAT and CDR2 FQNNGV. The CDR3 has 18 residues. CDR3 sequence: CASSLVVAGLASQETQYF. The CDR3 coding sequence is TGTGCCAGCAGCTTAGTTGTTGCGGGACTAGCGAGCCAAGAGACCCAGTACTTC.

This clonotype was found many times. The V gene is TRBV20-1, the J gene TRBJ1-3; no firm D call. V lost 3 bases, J lost 2 bases, and 2 bases lay in between. CDR1 and CDR2 from the germline V gene are DFQATT and SNEGSKA (reference sequence). The CDR3 sequence is 11 residues long. As DNA, the CDR3 is TGCAGTGCTAGCCCTGGAAACACCATATATTTT. It codes for CSASPGNTIYF.

The table lists this clonotype with many counts. The chain recombines TRBV6-2 or TRBV6-3 with TRBJ1-2, with D possibly matching TRBD1 (5 bases). The CDR3 has 11 residues. Germline CDR1 is MNHEY and CDR2 is SVGEGT. V dropped 6 bases and J dropped 8 bases, with 10 bases sitting between them. DNA for the CDR3: TGTGCCAGCAGCCAGGGACTCGGCTACACCTTC. Protein product: CASSQGLGYTF.

This clonotype came up many times. The J gene is TRBJ2-5, the V gene TRBV2; 9 positions match TRBD2. CDR3 length: 16 amino acids. Looked up from germline, CDR1 is SNHLY and CDR2 is FYNNEI. V gave up 1 base and J gave up 2 bases; unmatched junction bases: 5. The CDR3 is CASSEGSGGPQETQYF. In DNA, the CDR3 is TGTGCCAGCAGTGAAGGAAGCGGGGGGCCGCAAGAGACCCAGTACTTC.

This chain joins TRBV20-1 and TRBJ2-7; perhaps TRBD1 as D (7 bases). The ends were cut back, 4 bases at V and 2 bases at J, with 18 bases in the middle. This CDR3 has 15 amino acids. The germline V gene encodes CDR1 DFQATT and CDR2 SNEGSKA (reference sequence). The CDR3 sequence: CSATRQGGIAYEQYF. Written as DNA, the CDR3 is TGCAGTGCTACGCGACAGGGAGGAATAGCCTACGAGCAGTACTTC.

This clonotype was counted many times. V gene TRBV20-1 combines with J gene TRBJ1-2; D gene unclear. The V and J ends lost 0 bases and 5 bases respectively, with 16 bases between them. This CDR3 region has 15 residues. CDR1 and CDR2 from the germline V gene are DFQATT and SNEGSKA (reference sequence). The CDR3 protein is CSARDLGKSRYGYTF. The CDR3 nucleotides read TGCAGTGCTAGAGATCTTGGGAAATCTCGATATGGCTACACCTTC.

This clonotype was recorded many times. This sequence joins TRBV27 and TRBJ1-1; 8 bases align to TRBD1. Per the germline V gene, CDR1 is MNHEY and CDR2 is SMNVEV (reference sequence). V gave up 5 bases and J gave up 4 bases; unmatched junction bases: 6. The CDR3 runs 14 residues. The CDR3 loop reads CASSPWTGSTEAFF. CDR3 in DNA: TGTGCCAGCAGTCCTTGGACAGGGAGCACTGAAGCTTTCTTT.

This clonotype showed up many times. The chain carries TRBV6-4 and TRBJ2-5; 8 nucleotides line up with TRBD2. The CDR3 is made up of 18 amino acids. The germline V gene encodes CDR1 MRHNA and CDR2 SNTAGT. With 2 bases clipped from V and 4 bases from J, the junction kept 15 bases outside the gene matches. This CDR3 reads CASSDDELAAPMGETQYF. The CDR3 DNA is TGTGCCAGCAGTGACGACGAACTAGCGGCCCCGATGGGAGAGACCCAGTACTTC.

This clonotype was detected ten times or more. The chain uses TRBV19 and TRBJ1-2; D is ambiguous. The germline gives CDR1 LNHDA, CDR2 SQIVND (reference sequence). The CDR3 length is 13 residues. With 8 bases removed from V and 0 bases from J, the gap between germline ends came to 10 bases. CDR3 residues: CASSAGANYGYTF. The CDR3 bases are TGTGCCAGTTCCGCGGGAGCTAACTATGGCTACACCTTC.

This clonotype has at least ten counts. The J gene is TRBJ2-7, the V gene TRBV2; TRBD2 aligns across 8 bases. The CDR3 length is 12 residues. Trimming removed 6 bases from V and 7 bases from J; junction bases left unmatched: 5. Looked up from germline, CDR1 is SNHLY and CDR2 is FYNNEI. The DNA for the CDR3 is TGTGCCAGCAGCCCCGCTAGCGGGGAGCAGTACTTC. This gives the protein CASSPASGEQYF.

This clonotype was recorded at least ten times. This chain connects TRBV20-1 to TRBJ1-5; unclear D gene. Germline CDR1 and CDR2: DFQATT and SNEGSKA (reference sequence). The CDR3 runs to 14 residues. V lost 1 base and J lost 0, with 7 bases in between. Here the CDR3 reads CSARGPISNQPQHF. CDR3 bases: TGCAGTGCTAGAGGCCCGATTAGCAATCAGCCCCAGCATTTT.

This clonotype was found many times. The chain has TRBV28 and TRBJ2-2, with TRBD2 identical over 9 bases. This CDR3 contains 18 residues. Germline lookup yields CDR1 MDHEN and CDR2 SYDVKM. V shed 3 bases and J 5 bases; nucleotides not matched to a gene: 13. The CDR3 DNA is TGTGCCAGCAGTTTTCACCTTCTAGCGGGACCTCAGACCGGGGAGCTGTTTTTT. Amino acid sequence: CASSFHLLAGPQTGELFF.

The table lists this clonotype with many counts. The CDR3 DNA reads TGTGCCAGTAGTATCCGGTGGGGGATTGAAGCTTTCTTT. It codes for CASSIRWGIEAFF. The chain joins TRBV19 to TRBJ1-1, with D possibly being TRBD1 (5 bases). V lost 3 bases and J 7 bases, leaving 12 bases between the germline ends. The CDR3 loop spans 13 amino acids. CDR1 is LNHDA and CDR2 is SQIVND in the germline V gene (reference sequence).

This clonotype was seen at least ten times. The chain combines TRBV5-6 with TRBJ1-3; TRBD1 is a possible D gene (5 bases). This CDR3 comprises 15 residues. Trimming removed 0 bases from V and 0 bases from J, with 7 bases in between. CDR1 and CDR2 (germline): SGHDT, YYEEEE. CDR3 loop: CASSLGQSSGNTIYF. The DNA for the CDR3 is TGTGCCAGCAGCTTGGGACAGTCCTCTGGAAACACCATATATTTT.

Ten or more counts support this clonotype. The genes are TRBV6-5 and TRBJ1-1; possible D gene TRBD1, 5 bases. Trimming shortened V by 2 bases and J by 5 bases, and 12 bases separated the two germline ends. Looked up from germline, CDR1 is MNHEY and CDR2 is SVGAGI. The CDR3 is 14 amino acids. For the CDR3, the DNA is TGTGCCAGCAGTTACAAAGATTGGGGGACTGAAGCTTTCTTT. Translating it yields CASSYKDWGTEAFF.

This chain links TRBV30 with TRBJ2-5; 7 bases line up with TRBD1. V shed 5 bases, J shed 1 base, and the junction held 4 bases outside the gene matches. The CDR3 consists of 13 residues. CDR1 and CDR2 (germline): GTSNPN, SVGIG (reference sequence). This chain's CDR3 is CAWLRQGQETQYF. The CDR3 nucleotides are TGTGCCTGGCTTAGACAGGGCCAAGAGACCCAGTACTTC.

On this clonotype: A read error may produce the germline difference seen at one junction end. The V and J genes are TRBV20-1 and TRBJ2-7; no firm D call. The CDR3 spans 12 residues. The germline CDR1 and CDR2 sequences are DFQATT and SNEGSKA (reference sequence). The CDR3 DNA reads TGCAGTGCTAGACGGAGTTCCTACGGGCAGTACTTC. Residues: CSARRSSYGQYF.

V gene TRBV11-2 combines with J gene TRBJ2-5; TRBD2 matches 11 bases. CDR3 length: 17 amino acids. The junction had 10 bases not matched to a gene; V was cut back by 5 bases and J by 2 bases. The V gene's germline CDR1 is SGHAT and CDR2 FQNNGV. CDR3 coding DNA: TGTGCCAGCAGCCACCCCACTAGCGGGAGTTGGCAAGAGACCCAGTACTTC. Amino acids: CASSHPTSGSWQETQYF. The full variable domain, completed using reference TRBV11-2 and TRBJ2-5, is EAGVAQSPRYKIIEKRQSVAFWCNPISGHATLYWYQQILGQGPKLLIQFQNNGVVDDSQLPKDRFSAERLKGVDSTLKIQPAKLEDSAVYLCASSHPTSGSWQETQYFGPGTRLLVL.

This clonotype was recorded a few times. This rearrangement joins TRBV5-1 to TRBJ2-2; TRBD2 matches 8 bases. After removal of 4 bases from V and 7 bases from J, the junction contained 9 bases not matched to a gene. Germline V gene data show CDR1 as SGHRS and CDR2 as YFSETQ. This CDR3 is 15 amino acids long. The CDR3 loop reads CASSVSGSIIGELFF. CDR3 coding DNA: TGCGCCAGCAGCGTGAGCGGGAGTATCATCGGGGAGCTGTTTTTT.

Ten or more counts support this clonotype. The rearrangement uses TRBV30 and TRBJ2-2; D is undetermined. The length of the CDR3 is 11 residues. CDR1 is GTSNPN and CDR2 is SVGIG in the germline V gene (reference sequence). The germline V and J ends were trimmed by 3 bases and 6 bases, with 5 bases remaining between them. This CDR3 is CAWSLAGELFF. CDR3 coding DNA: TGTGCCTGGAGCCTCGCCGGGGAGCTGTTTTTT.

This clonotype appeared many times. V usage is TRBV29-1 and J usage is TRBJ1-2; D not certain. The germline V gene has CDR1 SQVTM and CDR2 ANQGSEA. The CDR3 consists of 12 residues. V was pared by 6 bases and J by 6 bases, with 14 bases between. Here the CDR3 reads CSVDPASDGYTF. The CDR3 nucleotides are TGCAGCGTAGACCCTGCAAGCGATGGCTACACCTTC.

This clonotype was seen ten or more times. V usage is TRBV10-3 and J usage is TRBJ1-2; a possible D gene is TRBD1 (5 bases). Between the trimmed V and J ends, which lost 3 bases and 3 bases, there was a span of 11 bases. The germline CDR1 and CDR2 sequences are ENHRY and SYGVKD. The CDR3 extends over 14 amino acids. This CDR3 is CAISESGTDYGYTF. As DNA, the CDR3 is TGTGCCATCAGTGAATCCGGGACGGACTATGGCTACACCTTC.